A selection of T cell receptor beta chains follows, all from one sample in a study of T cell repertoires in cytomegalovirus infection. Using its own MiXCR run on the reads, TCRdb lists one record per CDR3 protein. The table shows some 400,000 distinct CDR3 sequences, with 15% to 20% occurring only once. Source material: PBMCs. These receptors came from a human donor in good health (CMV status not recorded). Some clones in this sample may be carry-over from other donors' samples. The CDR3 runs from the conserved cysteine through the conserved F or W. Fields, in order: V gene, J gene, CDR3 length, D gene, clone size, CDR3 protein, CDR3 DNA. A D gene is named only where the DNA matches it firmly. For some rows the clone size is stated as once, few or many, or as a class when expanded; others skip it.

V: TRBV7-6
J: TRBJ2-1
length: 14
D: -
size: many
CDR3: CASSSQVASNEQFF
DNA: TGTGCCAGCAGCTCTCAGGTTGCGAGCAATGAGCAGTTCTTC

V: TRBV5-6
J: TRBJ2-7
length: 11
D: -
size: -
CDR3: CASEGLNEQYF
DNA: TGTGCCAGCGAAGGACTAAACGAGCAGTACTTC

V: TRBV2
J: TRBJ2-3
length: 15
D: -
size: few
CDR3: CASSDEGGDTDTQYF
DNA: TGTGCCAGCAGTGATGAGGGCGGGGACACAGATACGCAGTATTTT

V: TRBV6-2/TRBV6-3
J: TRBJ2-1
length: 20
D: TRBD2
size: -
CDR3: CASVLIPLASGRAEGNEQFF
DNA: TGTGCCAGCGTCTTAATCCCGCTGGCTAGCGGGAGGGCCGAAGGCAATGAGCAGTTCTTC

V: TRBV7-8
J: TRBJ2-3
length: 15
D: TRBD2
size: many
CDR3: CASSTSGRAADTQYF
DNA: TGTGCCAGCAGCACTAGCGGGAGGGCCGCAGATACGCAGTATTTT

V: TRBV7-2
J: TRBJ1-6
length: 13
D: -
size: many
CDR3: CASSLNRNSPLHF
DNA: TGTGCCAGCAGCTTAAACAGAAATTCACCCCTCCACTTT

V: TRBV7-8
J: TRBJ1-1
length: 15
D: -
size: many
CDR3: CASSLVVGMNTEAFF
DNA: TGTGCCAGCAGCCTGGTCGTGGGTATGAACACTGAAGCTTTCTTT

V: TRBV20-1
J: TRBJ2-7
length: 13
D: TRBD2
size: few
CDR3: CSPLAVSSYEQYF
DNA: TGCAGTCCCCTAGCGGTTAGCTCCTACGAGCAGTACTTC

V: TRBV6-5
J: TRBJ1-1
length: 14
D: -
size: few
CDR3: CASSYFSQATKAFF
DNA: TGTGCCAGCAGTTACTTTTCCCAGGCGACAAAAGCTTTCTTT

V: TRBV28
J: TRBJ1-6
length: 17
D: TRBD1
size: many
CDR3: CASSRWTGSSYNSPLHF
DNA: TGTGCCAGCAGCCGCTGGACAGGGAGCTCCTATAATTCACCCCTCCACTTT

V: TRBV15
J: TRBJ1-6
length: 14
D: -
size: -
CDR3: CATSRDRLSGPLHF
DNA: TGTGCCACCAGCAGAGATCGGCTCTCCGGACCCCTCCACTTT

V: TRBV28
J: TRBJ2-3
length: 15
D: TRBD2
size: -
CDR3: CASSLGRGGISTQYF
DNA: TGTGCCAGCAGTTTGGGTCGGGGGGGGATTAGTACGCAGTATTTT

V: TRBV7-2
J: TRBJ2-3
length: 14
D: TRBD2
size: many
CDR3: CASSDLAGPGGQYF
DNA: TGTGCCAGCAGCGATCTAGCGGGGCCGGGAGGGCAGTATTTT

V: TRBV12-3/TRBV12-4
J: TRBJ2-4
length: 11
D: TRBD2
size: -
CDR3: CATGRRGIQYF
DNA: TGTGCCACCGGGAGGAGGGGCATTCAGTACTTC

V: TRBV28
J: TRBJ1-2
length: 14
D: -
size: many
CDR3: CASRFLGEFHGYTF
DNA: TGTGCCAGCAGATTTCTCGGAGAGTTCCATGGCTACACCTTC

V: TRBV20-1
J: TRBJ2-5
length: 15
D: TRBD2
size: few
CDR3: CSGEGSSGPQETQYF
DNA: TGCAGTGGAGAGGGGTCTAGCGGCCCCCAAGAGACCCAGTACTTC

V: TRBV7-2
J: TRBJ2-5
length: 17
D: -
size: many
CDR3: CASSLRGTLSYQETQYF
DNA: TGTGCCAGCAGCTTAAGGGGGACACTTTCTTACCAAGAGACCCAGTACTTC

V: TRBV7-2
J: TRBJ2-3
length: 15
D: -
size: -
CDR3: CASRRRDSSTDTQYF
DNA: TGTGCCAGCAGGAGACGAGACTCTAGCACAGATACGCAGTATTTT

V: TRBV11-2
J: TRBJ2-3
length: 19
D: TRBD2
size: many
CDR3: CASSLSLAGPVISTDTQYF
DNA: TGTGCCAGCAGCTTGAGTCTAGCGGGACCAGTCATCAGCACAGATACGCAGTATTTT

V: TRBV12-3/TRBV12-4
J: TRBJ1-1
length: 15
D: -
size: few
CDR3: CASSFGGGLNTEAFF
DNA: TGTGCCAGCAGTTTTGGGGGAGGGTTGAACACTGAAGCTTTCTTT

V: TRBV20-1
J: TRBJ2-7
length: 15
D: TRBD2
size: -
CDR3: CSAFTPTSGSYEQYF
DNA: TGCAGTGCTTTTACACCGACTAGCGGCTCCTACGAGCAGTACTTC

V: TRBV19
J: TRBJ1-5
length: 15
D: -
size: -
CDR3: CASSIVLPEDQPQHF
DNA: TGTGCCAGTAGTATAGTCCTCCCCGAAGATCAGCCCCAGCATTTT

V: TRBV5-6
J: TRBJ1-1
length: 11
D: -
size: few
CDR3: CASHLGTEAFF
DNA: TGTGCCAGCCATCTTGGTACTGAAGCTTTCTTT

V: TRBV7-2
J: TRBJ1-1
length: 13
D: -
size: medium-sized
CDR3: CASSSQGYTEAFF
DNA: TGTGCCAGCAGCTCACAGGGTTACACTGAAGCTTTCTTT

V: TRBV6-1
J: TRBJ2-3
length: 15
D: TRBD1
size: many
CDR3: CASSYAETTGGTQYF
DNA: TGTGCCAGCAGTTATGCCGAAACCACAGGGGGAACGCAGTATTTT

V: TRBV27
J: TRBJ2-7
length: 15
D: TRBD2
size: many
CDR3: CASSSTSGSSYEQYF
DNA: TGTGCCAGCAGTTCAACTAGCGGGAGCTCGTACGAGCAGTACTTC

V: TRBV6-1
J: TRBJ1-2
length: 15
D: -
size: -
CDR3: CASSEPPGTGYGYTF
DNA: TGTGCCAGCAGTGAACCCCCCGGGACGGGGTATGGCTACACCTTC

V: TRBV6-2/TRBV6-3
J: TRBJ2-1
length: 16
D: -
size: few
CDR3: CASSYSIFRDINEQFF
DNA: TGTGCCAGCAGTTACTCGATATTTAGAGATATCAATGAGCAGTTCTTC

V: TRBV5-1
J: TRBJ2-7
length: 12
D: -
size: once
CDR3: CASSLVGNEQYF
DNA: TGCGCCAGCAGCTTGGTGGGGAACGAGCAGTACTTC

V: TRBV7-8
J: TRBJ1-3
length: 16
D: -
size: many
CDR3: CASSLDDPFSGNTIYF
DNA: TGTGCCAGCAGCTTAGACGATCCTTTCTCTGGAAACACCATATATTTT

V: TRBV2
J: TRBJ2-3
length: 14
D: -
size: -
CDR3: CASSGTSGPDTQYF
DNA: TGTGCCAGCAGTGGAACGAGCGGGCCAGATACGCAGTATTTT

V: TRBV6-5
J: TRBJ1-6
length: 14
D: -
size: many
CDR3: CASSYSWSGSPLHF
DNA: TGTGCCAGCAGTTACTCATGGAGTGGATCACCCCTCCACTTT

V: TRBV12-3/TRBV12-4
J: TRBJ2-5
length: 12
D: -
size: -
CDR3: CASTPGIETQYF
DNA: TGTGCCAGCACCCCCGGGATAGAGACCCAGTACTTC

V: TRBV28
J: TRBJ1-5
length: 14
D: -
size: -
CDR3: CASSFGQIDQPQHF
DNA: TGTGCCAGCAGTTTCGGACAGATCGATCAGCCCCAGCATTTT

V: TRBV19
J: TRBJ1-4
length: 15
D: TRBD1
size: many
CDR3: CASSRIQGINEKLFF
DNA: TGTGCCAGTAGTAGAATACAGGGGATTAATGAAAAACTGTTTTTT

V: TRBV20-1
J: TRBJ2-7
length: 14
D: -
size: many
CDR3: CSARSPIALYEQYF
DNA: TGCAGTGCCCGGAGCCCAATCGCCCTGTACGAGCAGTACTTC

V: TRBV6-1
J: TRBJ2-5
length: 12
D: -
size: many
CDR3: CASSPRRETQYF
DNA: TGTGCCAGCAGTCCCAGGAGAGAGACCCAGTACTTC

V: TRBV6-1
J: TRBJ1-6
length: 14
D: TRBD1
size: few
CDR3: CASSLGGTASPLHF
DNA: TGTGCCAGCAGTTTGGGGGGGACAGCTTCACCCCTCCACTTT

V: TRBV7-9
J: TRBJ1-3
length: 14
D: -
size: few
CDR3: CASSFETAGITIYF
DNA: TGTGCCAGCAGCTTTGAGACAGCAGGAATAACCATATATTTT

V: TRBV7-8
J: TRBJ2-7
length: 19
D: TRBD2
size: many
CDR3: CASSPDRVKIAGGGYEQYF
DNA: TGTGCCAGCAGCCCCGACAGGGTGAAAATAGCGGGAGGGGGCTACGAGCAGTACTTC

V: TRBV7-2
J: TRBJ2-5
length: 15
D: TRBD2
size: many
CDR3: CASSSTSGGAETQYF
DNA: TGTGCCAGCAGCTCGACTAGCGGAGGGGCAGAGACCCAGTACTTC

V: TRBV18
J: TRBJ2-7
length: 15
D: TRBD2
size: -
CDR3: CASSTPGLVSYEQYF
DNA: TGTGCCAGCTCAACCCCGGGACTAGTATCCTACGAGCAGTACTTC

V: TRBV7-2
J: TRBJ2-7
length: 15
D: TRBD2
size: many
CDR3: CASSSPRGDDFEQYF
DNA: TGTGCCAGCAGCTCTCCCCGGGGGGACGATTTCGAGCAGTACTTC

V: TRBV4-1
J: TRBJ1-3
length: 15
D: -
size: -
CDR3: CASSETGFTGNTIYF
DNA: TGCGCCAGCAGCGAAACAGGGTTTACTGGAAACACCATATATTTT

V: TRBV6-2/TRBV6-3
J: TRBJ1-1
length: 14
D: -
size: -
CDR3: CASSWEAGGTEAFF
DNA: TGTGCCAGCAGTTGGGAGGCGGGGGGCACTGAAGCTTTCTTT

V: TRBV7-2
J: TRBJ2-1
length: 15
D: TRBD1
size: many
CDR3: CASSLVGTATNEQFF
DNA: TGTGCCAGCAGCTTAGTAGGGACAGCTACTAATGAGCAGTTCTTC